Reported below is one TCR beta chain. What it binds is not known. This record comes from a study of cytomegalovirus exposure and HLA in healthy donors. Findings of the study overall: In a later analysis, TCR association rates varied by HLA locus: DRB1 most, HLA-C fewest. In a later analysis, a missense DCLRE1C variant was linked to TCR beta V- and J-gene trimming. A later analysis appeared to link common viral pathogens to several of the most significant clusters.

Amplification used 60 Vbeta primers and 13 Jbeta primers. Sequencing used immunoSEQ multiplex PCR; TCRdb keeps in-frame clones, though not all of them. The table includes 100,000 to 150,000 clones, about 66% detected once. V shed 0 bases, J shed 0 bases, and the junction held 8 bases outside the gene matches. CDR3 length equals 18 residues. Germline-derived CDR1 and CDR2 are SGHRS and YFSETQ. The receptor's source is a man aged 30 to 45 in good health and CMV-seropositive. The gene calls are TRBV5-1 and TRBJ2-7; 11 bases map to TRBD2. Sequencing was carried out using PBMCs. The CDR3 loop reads CASSLVTSGTQSSYEQYF. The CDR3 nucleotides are TGCGCCAGCAGCTTGGTGACTAGCGGGACCCAGAGCTCCTACGAGCAGTACTTC.